This TCR beta chain stems from a study of T cell responses to AZD1222 COVID-19 vaccine. Study-level points and caveats: The study found vaccine-associated CD4 TCRs spanning spike, dominant at 160-218 and 743-854.

Generated by immunoSEQ multiplex PCR, the TCRdb table keeps only in-frame clones and is missing some. The sample holds approximately 160,000 clones, approximately 90% seen once. About this clone itself: Antigen: not known.

This CDR3 has 13 amino acids. Germline-derived CDR1 and CDR2 are LNHDA and SQIVND (reference sequence). V shed 8 bases and J 5 bases; nucleotides not matched to a gene: 6. This receptor was taken from an adult in good health. Here the sequenced sample was peripheral blood, taken on day 0 of AZD1222 vaccination. This chain uses TRBV19 with TRBJ1-5, with 7 nucleotides matching TRBD1. The CDR3 here is CASGRQGHQPQHF. The CDR3 nucleotides are TGTGCCAGTGGGAGACAGGGACATCAGCCCCAGCATTTT.